These 7 T cell receptor beta chains were sequenced from one sample in a study of shared clonotypes between healthy human individuals. This table comes from immunoSEQ multiplex PCR, and its TCRdb copy is limited to in-frame clones, with some not included. This repertoire shows hundreds of thousands of clones, nearly 97% found once; its top ten account for 0.085% to 0.11%. CD8 cells regarded as naive lacked CD45RO, were positively chosen for CCR7, and omitted terminally differentiated effector memory CD45RA+ cells. Material: naive CD8+ T cells sorted from blood. The receptors derive from a woman in her 30s in good health.

V and J are TRBV4-1 and TRBJ2-1, with 11 bases aligning to TRBD2. Germline V gene sequence: CDR1 MGHRA, CDR2 YSYEKL. The CDR3 extends over 16 amino acids. V shed 3 bases and J 7 bases; nucleotides not matched to a gene: 8. The CDR3 here is CASSHLLAGEDNEQFF. CDR3 DNA: TGCGCCAGCAGCCACCTACTAGCGGGAGAGGATAATGAGCAGTTCTTC.

The CDR3 nucleotides are TGTGCCAGCAGCACCCAATTAGGGGAACAAGAGACCCAGTACTTC. Amino acids: CASSTQLGEQETQYF. This sequence joins TRBV7-2 and TRBJ2-5, with a weak D call TRBD1 (5 bases). V was trimmed by 5 bases and J by 2 bases, leaving 15 bases between them. Germline CDR1 and CDR2: SGHTA and FQGNSA. The CDR3 contains 15 residues.

This clone was seen more than once but under ten times. The chain couples TRBV11-2 to TRBJ2-7; maybe TRBD2 (6 bases). CDR1 and CDR2 from the germline V gene are SGHAT and FQNNGV. Trimming took 5 bases from V and 3 from J, leaving 11 bases between them. This CDR3 comprises 13 residues. Written as DNA, the CDR3 is TGTGCCAGCAGCACGCAGGGACTCTACGAGCAGTACTTC. Its protein product is CASSTQGLYEQYF. The variable domain in full, with the rest retrieved from reference TRBV11-2 and TRBJ2-7, is EAGVAQSPRYKIIEKRQSVAFWCNPISGHATLYWYQQILGQGPKLLIQFQNNGVVDDSQLPKDRFSAERLKGVDSTLKIQPAKLEDSAVYLCASSTQGLYEQYFGPGTRLTVT.

This clone has more than one count but fewer than ten. The chain uses TRBV19 and TRBJ2-7; maybe TRBD1 (6 bases). In germline, CDR1 is LNHDA, CDR2 SQIVND (reference sequence). Trimming pared 3 bases from V and 2 bases from J, leaving 11 bases between. The CDR3 sequence is 14 residues long. CDR3 in DNA: TGTGCCAGTAGTATTTTCGGACAGACCTACGAGCAGTACTTC. Encoded protein: CASSIFGQTYEQYF.

This chain's CDR3 is CASSSPSVDYEQYF. Here the CDR3 DNA reads TGTGCCAGCAGCTCACCTAGCGTCGACTACGAGCAGTACTTC. The rearrangement joins TRBV7-9 to TRBJ2-5; the D gene is possibly TRBD2 (6 bases). The end of the DNA fits TRBJ2-7 better, so the J call may be wrong. Germline V gives CDR1 SEHNR, CDR2 FQNEAQ (reference sequence). The CDR3 sequence is 14 residues long.

This clone was seen only once. The J gene is TRBJ2-2, the V gene TRBV28; 10 positions match TRBD2. Germline CDR1 MDHEN, CDR2 SYDVKM. V was pared by 6 bases and J by 5 bases, with 15 bases of the junction left unmatched. The CDR3 runs to 18 residues. CDR3 sequence: CASSPSLAGVDGTGELFF. The CDR3 nucleotides read TGTGCCAGCAGCCCCTCCCTAGCGGGAGTTGATGGGACCGGGGAGCTGTTTTTT.

The table lists this clone with a count of one. The gene calls are TRBV28 and TRBJ2-1, with TRBD1 matching over 11 bases. Germline-derived CDR1 and CDR2 are MDHEN and SYDVKM. Trimming cost V 0 bases and J 9 bases; bases outside gene matches: 13. The CDR3 is made up of 18 amino acids. The CDR3 region is CASSLWFRGDRGISEQFF. The CDR3 DNA is TGTGCCAGCAGTTTATGGTTCAGAGGGGACAGGGGGATCAGTGAGCAGTTCTTC.